The subject of this entry is one T cell receptor beta chain. Its cognate antigen is unknown. With 2 bases clipped from V and 9 bases from J, the junction kept 7 bases outside the gene matches. Germline CDR1 is LNHDA and CDR2 is SQIVND (reference sequence). CDR3 size: 16 residues. The primer mix had 60 Vbeta and 13 Jbeta primers. Sequencing used immunoSEQ multiplex PCR; TCRdb keeps in-frame clones, though not all of them. The sample shows approximately 160,000 clones, over 75% of them seen only once. The sample originates from a study of cytomegalovirus exposure and HLA in healthy donors. Study background: Early on, a data release was issued that held roughly 86 million unique TCRs from HLA-typed donors. Points from the study as a whole: By a later analysis, the bulk of CMV-associated TCR beta chains appeared HLA-restricted. Presence/absence analyses rested on an assumption that sequencing depth was roughly uniform across donors. According to reports, the classifier identified cytomegalovirus status with high specificity and sensitivity.

The specimen sequenced was PBMCs. The chain couples TRBV19 to TRBJ2-3, with 14 bases aligning to TRBD2. This receptor was identified in a young man in good health and CMV-seropositive. The CDR3 region is CASSIQSGLAGETQYF. The CDR3 region has the DNA TGTGCCAGTAGTATACAGTCGGGACTAGCGGGAGAAACGCAGTATTTT.